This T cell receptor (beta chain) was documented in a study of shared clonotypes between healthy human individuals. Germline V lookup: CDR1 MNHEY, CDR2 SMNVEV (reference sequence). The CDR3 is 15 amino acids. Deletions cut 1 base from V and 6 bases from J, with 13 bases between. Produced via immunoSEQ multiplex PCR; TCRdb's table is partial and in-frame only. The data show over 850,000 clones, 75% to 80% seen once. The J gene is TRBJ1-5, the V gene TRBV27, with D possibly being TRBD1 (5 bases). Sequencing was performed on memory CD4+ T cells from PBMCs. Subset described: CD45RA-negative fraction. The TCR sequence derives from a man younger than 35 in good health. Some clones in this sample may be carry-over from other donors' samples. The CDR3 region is CASSLYPNGAQPQHF. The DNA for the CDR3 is TGTGCCAGCAGTTTATATCCGAACGGGGCTCAGCCCCAGCATTTT.